This T cell receptor beta chain was recorded in a study of vaccination and CD4 T cells after COVID-19. The wider study: The makeup of the convalescents was six males and four females, two of them Hispanic. Whole-study findings and limits: A nonsignificant rise from approximately 21 to 38 was seen in the median number of SARS-CoV-2-reactive clonotypes. Spike mono-reactivity applied to 304 of 307 vaccine-specific clones detected in convalescent patients.

The CDR3 is 15 residues long. The germline V gene encodes CDR1 SGHTA and CDR2 FQGTGA. Losses at the gene ends were 3 bases for V and 4 bases for J; bases not matched to a gene: 4. Specified treatment: roughly 10-day PBMC culture with coronavirus spike peptide pools or control peptides (ViraFEST assay). Notes on this clonotype: Antigen specificity is unknown.

An Oncomine TCR Beta short-read assay was used to sequence the DNA from cultured CD4+ T cells. TCRdb re-analysed the PCR reads in MiXCR, keeping a single row per CDR3 protein. The sample lists about 14,000 distinct CDR3 sequences, roughly 43% occurring once. The source is a human donor who had recovered from COVID-19. V and J are TRBV7-3 and TRBJ2-2; 8 nucleotides align to TRBD2. The sequenced sample consisted of CD4+ T cells from blood, cultured in vitro. The CDR3 coding sequence is TGTGCCAGCAGCTTCATCGGGGGGGCCACCGGGGAGCTGTTTTTT. Its translation: CASSFIGGATGELFF.